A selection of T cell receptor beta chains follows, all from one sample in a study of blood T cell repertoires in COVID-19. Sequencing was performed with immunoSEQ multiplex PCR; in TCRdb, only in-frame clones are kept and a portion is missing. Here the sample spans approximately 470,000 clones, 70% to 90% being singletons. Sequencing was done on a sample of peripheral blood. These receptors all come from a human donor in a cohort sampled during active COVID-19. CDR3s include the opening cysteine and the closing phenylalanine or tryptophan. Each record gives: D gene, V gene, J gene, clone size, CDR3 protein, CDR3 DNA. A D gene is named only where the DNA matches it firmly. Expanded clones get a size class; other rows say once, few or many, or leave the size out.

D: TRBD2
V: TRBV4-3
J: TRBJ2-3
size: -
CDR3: CASSQDTSGSGDTDTQYF
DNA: TGCGCCAGCAGCCAAGATACTAGCGGGAGCGGGGACACAGATACGCAGTATTTT

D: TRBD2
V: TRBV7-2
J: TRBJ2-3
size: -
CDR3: CASSPQAGGLTDTQYF
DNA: TGTGCCAGCAGCCCTCAAGCGGGAGGGCTCACAGATACGCAGTATTTT

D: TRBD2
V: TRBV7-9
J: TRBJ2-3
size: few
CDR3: CASSLTGTSGAAQYF
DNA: TGTGCCAGCAGCTTAACCGGGACTAGCGGAGCGGCGCAGTATTTT

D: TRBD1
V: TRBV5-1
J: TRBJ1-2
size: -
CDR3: CASSPGGQGYGYTF
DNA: TGCGCCAGCAGCCCCGGGGGACAGGGATATGGCTACACCTTC

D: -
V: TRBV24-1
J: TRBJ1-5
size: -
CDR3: CATSDRTVSNQPQHF
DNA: TGTGCCACCAGTGATAGGACAGTGAGCAATCAGCCCCAGCATTTT

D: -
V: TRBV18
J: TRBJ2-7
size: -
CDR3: CASSSVTYEQYF
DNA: TGTGCCAGCTCATCGGTAACCTACGAGCAGTACTTC

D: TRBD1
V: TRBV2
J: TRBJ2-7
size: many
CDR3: CASAGQGPSEQYF
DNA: TGTGCCAGCGCCGGACAGGGGCCCTCCGAGCAGTACTTC

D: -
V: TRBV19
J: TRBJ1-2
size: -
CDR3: CASSIGGDSGNYGYTF
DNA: TGTGCCAGTAGTATAGGGGGAGACAGCGGGAACTATGGCTACACCTTC

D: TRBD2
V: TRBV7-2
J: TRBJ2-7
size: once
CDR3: CASSLGLGLAGVEQYF
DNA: TGTGCCAGCAGCTTAGGCCTGGGACTAGCGGGAGTGGAGCAGTACTTC

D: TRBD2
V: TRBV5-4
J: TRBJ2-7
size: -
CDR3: CASSLAGSGGSYEQYF
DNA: TGTGCCAGCAGCTTGGCCGGCTCCGGGGGGTCCTACGAGCAGTACTTC